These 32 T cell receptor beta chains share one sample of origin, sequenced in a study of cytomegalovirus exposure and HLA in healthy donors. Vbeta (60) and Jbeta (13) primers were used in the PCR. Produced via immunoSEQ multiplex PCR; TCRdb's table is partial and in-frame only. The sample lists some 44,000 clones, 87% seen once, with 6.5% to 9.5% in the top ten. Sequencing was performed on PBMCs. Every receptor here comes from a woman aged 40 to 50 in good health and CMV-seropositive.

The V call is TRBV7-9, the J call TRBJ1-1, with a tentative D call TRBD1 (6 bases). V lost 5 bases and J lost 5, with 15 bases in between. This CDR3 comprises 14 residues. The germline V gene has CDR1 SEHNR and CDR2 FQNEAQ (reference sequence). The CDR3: CASSDDRLGTEAFF. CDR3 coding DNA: TGTGCCAGCAGCGACGACAGGCTAGGGACTGAAGCTTTCTTT.

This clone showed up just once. DNA of the CDR3: TGCGCCAGCAGCCAAGTCTCGGTCCGTAGCACAGATACGCAGTATTTT. As protein: CASSQVSVRSTDTQYF. The chain links TRBV4-1 to TRBJ2-3; no reliable D call. Germline assignment: CDR1 MGHRA and CDR2 YSYEKL. The CDR3 is 16 residues long. The V end was cut by 1 base, the J end by 0 bases, with 11 bases between.

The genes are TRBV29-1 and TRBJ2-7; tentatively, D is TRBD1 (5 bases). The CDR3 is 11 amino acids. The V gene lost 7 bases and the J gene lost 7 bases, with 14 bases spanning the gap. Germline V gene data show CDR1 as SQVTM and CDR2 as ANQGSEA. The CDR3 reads CSATDPPEQYF. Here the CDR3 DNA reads TGCAGCGCGACAGACCCCCCGGAGCAGTACTTC.

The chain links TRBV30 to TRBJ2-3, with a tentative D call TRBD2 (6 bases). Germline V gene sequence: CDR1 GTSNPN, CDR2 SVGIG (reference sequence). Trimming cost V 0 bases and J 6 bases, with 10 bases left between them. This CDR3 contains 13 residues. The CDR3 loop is CAWSVRGSDTQYF. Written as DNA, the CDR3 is TGTGCCTGGAGTGTACGGGGGTCGGATACGCAGTATTTT.

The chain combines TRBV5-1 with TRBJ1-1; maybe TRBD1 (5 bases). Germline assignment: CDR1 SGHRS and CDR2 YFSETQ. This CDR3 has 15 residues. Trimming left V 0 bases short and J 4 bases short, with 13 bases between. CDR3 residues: CASSLAEGRTTEAFF. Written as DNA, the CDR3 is TGCGCCAGCAGCTTGGCCGAGGGGAGGACCACTGAAGCTTTCTTT.

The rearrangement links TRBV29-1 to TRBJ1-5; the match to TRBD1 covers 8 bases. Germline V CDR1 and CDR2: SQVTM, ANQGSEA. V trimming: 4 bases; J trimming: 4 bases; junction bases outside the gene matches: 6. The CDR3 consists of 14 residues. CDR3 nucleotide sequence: TGCAGCGTTGCAGAAGGGACAGGAAATCAGCCCCAGCATTTT. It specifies CSVAEGTGNQPQHF.

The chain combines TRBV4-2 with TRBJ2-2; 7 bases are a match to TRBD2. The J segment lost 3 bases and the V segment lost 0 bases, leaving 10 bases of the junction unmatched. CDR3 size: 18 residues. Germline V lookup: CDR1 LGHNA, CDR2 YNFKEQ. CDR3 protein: CASSQDPSGPFYTGELFF. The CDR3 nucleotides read TGTGCCAGCAGCCAAGACCCTAGCGGACCTTTTTACACCGGGGAGCTGTTTTTT.

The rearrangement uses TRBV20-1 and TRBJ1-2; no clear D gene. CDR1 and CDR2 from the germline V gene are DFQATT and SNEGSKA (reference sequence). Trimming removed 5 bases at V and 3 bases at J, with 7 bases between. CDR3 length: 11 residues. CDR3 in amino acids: CSADGDYGYTF. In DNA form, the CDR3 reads TGCAGTGCTGACGGAGACTATGGCTACACCTTC.

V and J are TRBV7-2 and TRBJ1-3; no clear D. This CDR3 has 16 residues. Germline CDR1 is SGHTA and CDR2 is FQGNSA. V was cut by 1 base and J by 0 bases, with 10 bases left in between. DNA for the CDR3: TGTGCCAGCAGCTTAGGGCCTCCGGGCTCTGGAAACACCATATATTTT. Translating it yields CASSLGPPGSGNTIYF.

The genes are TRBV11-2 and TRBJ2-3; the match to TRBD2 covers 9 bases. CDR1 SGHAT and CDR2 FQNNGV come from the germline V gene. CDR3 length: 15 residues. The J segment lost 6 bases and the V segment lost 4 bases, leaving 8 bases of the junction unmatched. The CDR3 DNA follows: TGTGCCAGCAGCTCCATGCGGGGGGGAGTTGATACGCAGTATTTT. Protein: CASSSMRGGVDTQYF.

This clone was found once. For the CDR3, the DNA is TGTGCCAGCAGTGAAGCGACTAGATCTAAGCAGTTCTTC. Protein sequence: CASSEATRSKQFF. V is TRBV6-1 and J is TRBJ2-1; possible D gene TRBD2, 6 bases. V was trimmed by 0 bases and J by 11 bases, leaving 11 bases between them. Germline loops: CDR1 MNHNS, CDR2 SASEGT. The CDR3 is made up of 13 amino acids.

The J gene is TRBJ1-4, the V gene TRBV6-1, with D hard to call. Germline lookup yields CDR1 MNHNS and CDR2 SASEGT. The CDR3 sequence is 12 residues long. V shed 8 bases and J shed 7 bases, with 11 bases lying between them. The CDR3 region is CASRRVGEKLFF. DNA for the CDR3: TGTGCCAGCCGGCGGGTGGGTGAAAAACTGTTTTTT.

The CDR3 spells CASHRATNEKLFF. Here the CDR3 DNA reads TGTGCCAGTCACAGAGCAACTAATGAAAAACTGTTTTTT. The chain recombines TRBV18 with TRBJ1-4; D is uncertain. V shed 9 bases and J shed 0 bases, with 8 bases lying between them. CDR1 is KGHSH and CDR2 is LQKENI in the germline V gene. The CDR3 runs to 13 residues.

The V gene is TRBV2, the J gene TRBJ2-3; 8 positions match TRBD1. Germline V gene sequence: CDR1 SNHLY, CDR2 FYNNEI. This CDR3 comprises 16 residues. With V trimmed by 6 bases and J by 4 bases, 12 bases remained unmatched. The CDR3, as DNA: TGTGCCAGCAGAGACGCCACAGGGGGGTCTTCAGATACGCAGTATTTT. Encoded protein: CASRDATGGSSDTQYF.

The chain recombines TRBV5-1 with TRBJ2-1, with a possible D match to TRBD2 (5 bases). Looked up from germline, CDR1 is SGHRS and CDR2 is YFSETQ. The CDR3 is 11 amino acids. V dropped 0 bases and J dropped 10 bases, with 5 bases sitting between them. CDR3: CASSLGGEQFF. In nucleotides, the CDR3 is TGCGCCAGCAGCTTGGGCGGGGAGCAGTTCTTC.

This CDR3 is CAIKLAGITDTQYF. In DNA, the CDR3 is TGTGCCATCAAGCTAGCGGGTATCACAGATACGCAGTATTTT. The chain carries TRBV10-3 and TRBJ2-3; 8 bases line up with TRBD2. This CDR3 spans 14 amino acids. V shed 7 bases, J shed 2 bases, and the junction held 5 bases outside the gene matches. From germline, CDR1 is ENHRY and CDR2 SYGVKD.

CDR3 DNA: TGTGCCAGCAGCGAGACAGGGGCCCAGTACTTC. Protein: CASSETGAQYF. V is TRBV7-9 and J is TRBJ2-5, with 8 bases lining up with TRBD1. This CDR3 has 11 amino acids. CDR1 SEHNR and CDR2 FQNEAQ come from the germline V gene (reference sequence). The V gene end was trimmed by 5 bases and the J gene end by 9 bases; junction bases not matched to a gene: 2.

The chain's CDR3 is CASFNGQGPYSYNEQFF. DNA of the CDR3: TGTGCCAGCTTTAACGGACAGGGTCCTTATTCCTACAATGAGCAGTTCTTC. The J gene is TRBJ2-1, the V gene TRBV18; 8 nucleotides align to TRBD1. V lost 7 bases, J lost 1 base, and 12 bases stayed unmatched. Germline V lookup: CDR1 KGHSH, CDR2 LQKENI. The CDR3 sequence is 17 residues long.

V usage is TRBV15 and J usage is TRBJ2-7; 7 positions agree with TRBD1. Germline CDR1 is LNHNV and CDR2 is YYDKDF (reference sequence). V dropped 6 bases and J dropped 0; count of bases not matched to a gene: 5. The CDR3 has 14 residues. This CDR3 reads CATRPTGSSYEQYF. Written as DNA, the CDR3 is TGTGCCACCAGGCCGACAGGGTCCTCCTACGAGCAGTACTTC.

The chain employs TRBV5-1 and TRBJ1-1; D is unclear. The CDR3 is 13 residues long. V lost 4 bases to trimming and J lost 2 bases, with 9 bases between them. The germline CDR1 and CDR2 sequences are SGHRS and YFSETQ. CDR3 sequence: CASSRRRNTEAFF. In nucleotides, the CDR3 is TGCGCCAGCAGCCGGCGGCGAAACACTGAAGCTTTCTTT.

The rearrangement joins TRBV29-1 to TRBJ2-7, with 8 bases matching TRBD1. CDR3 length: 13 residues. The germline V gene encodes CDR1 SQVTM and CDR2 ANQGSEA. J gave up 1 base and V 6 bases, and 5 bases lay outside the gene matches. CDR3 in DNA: TGCAGCGTAATGGGACAGGAATCCTACGAGCAGTACTTC. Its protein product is CSVMGQESYEQYF.

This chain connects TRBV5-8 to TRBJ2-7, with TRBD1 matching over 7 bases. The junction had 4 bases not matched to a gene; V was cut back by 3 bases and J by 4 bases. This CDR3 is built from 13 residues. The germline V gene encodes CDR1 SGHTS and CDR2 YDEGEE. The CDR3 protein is CASSSQQGYEQYF. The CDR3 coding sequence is TGTGCCAGCAGCTCACAACAGGGGTACGAGCAGTACTTC.

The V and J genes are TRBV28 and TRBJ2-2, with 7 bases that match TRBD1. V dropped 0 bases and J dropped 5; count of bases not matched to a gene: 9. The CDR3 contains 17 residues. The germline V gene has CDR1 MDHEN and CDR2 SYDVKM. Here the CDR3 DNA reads TGTGCCAGCAGTTTATGGGCCCTCCCAGGGGGAACCGGGGAGCTGTTTTTT. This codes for CASSLWALPGGTGELFF.

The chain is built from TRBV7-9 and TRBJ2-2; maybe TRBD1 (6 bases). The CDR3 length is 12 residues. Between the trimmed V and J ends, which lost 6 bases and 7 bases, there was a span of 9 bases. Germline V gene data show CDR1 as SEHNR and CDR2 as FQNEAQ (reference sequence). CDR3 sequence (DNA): TGTGCCAGCAGTCAGACAGGCGGGGAGCTGTTTTTT. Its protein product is CASSQTGGELFF.

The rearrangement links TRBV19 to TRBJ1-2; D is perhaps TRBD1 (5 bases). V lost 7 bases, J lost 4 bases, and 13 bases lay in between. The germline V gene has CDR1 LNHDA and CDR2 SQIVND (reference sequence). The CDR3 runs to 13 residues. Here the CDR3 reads CASTIPGGYGYTF. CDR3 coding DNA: TGTGCCAGTACCATCCCGGGGGGCTATGGCTACACCTTC.

The CDR3 DNA follows: TGTGCCAGCAGCTTGAGCTCCTACGAGCAGTACTTC. Translated, it gives CASSLSSYEQYF. The J gene is TRBJ2-5, the V gene TRBV7-2; D unresolved. The end of the DNA is better explained by TRBJ2-7, so the J call may be wrong. The CDR3 is 12 residues long. CDR1 is SGHTA and CDR2 is FQGNSA in the germline V gene.

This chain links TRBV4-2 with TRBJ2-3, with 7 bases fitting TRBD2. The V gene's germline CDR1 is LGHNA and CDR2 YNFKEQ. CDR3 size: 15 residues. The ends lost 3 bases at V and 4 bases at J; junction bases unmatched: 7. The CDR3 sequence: CASSQGVGGADTQYF. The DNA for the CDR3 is TGTGCCAGCAGCCAGGGGGTGGGGGGGGCAGATACGCAGTATTTT.

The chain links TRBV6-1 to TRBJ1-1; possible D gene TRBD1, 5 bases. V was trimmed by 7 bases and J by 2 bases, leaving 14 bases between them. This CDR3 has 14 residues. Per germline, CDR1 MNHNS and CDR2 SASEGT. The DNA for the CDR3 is TGTGCCAGCACCCAGACAGCGCACAACACTGAAGCTTTCTTT. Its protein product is CASTQTAHNTEAFF.

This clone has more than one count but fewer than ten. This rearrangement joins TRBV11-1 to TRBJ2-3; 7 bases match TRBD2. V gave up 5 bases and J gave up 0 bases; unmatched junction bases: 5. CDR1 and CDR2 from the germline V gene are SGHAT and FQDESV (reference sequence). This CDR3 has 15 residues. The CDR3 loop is CASSRWRESTDTQYF. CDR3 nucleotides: TGTGCCAGCAGCCGCTGGCGGGAGAGCACAGATACGCAGTATTTT. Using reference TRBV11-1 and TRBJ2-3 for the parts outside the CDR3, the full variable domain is EAEVAQSPRYKITEKSQAVAFWCDPISGHATLYWYRQILGQGPELLVQFQDESVVDDSQLPKDRFSAERLKGVDSTLKIQPAELGDSAMYLCASSRWRESTDTQYFGPGTRLTVL.

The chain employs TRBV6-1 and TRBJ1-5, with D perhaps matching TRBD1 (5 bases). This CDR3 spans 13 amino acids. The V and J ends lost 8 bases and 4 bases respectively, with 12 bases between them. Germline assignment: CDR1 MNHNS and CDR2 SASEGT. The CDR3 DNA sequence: TGTGCCAGCCACACACCAGGGAATCAGCCCCAGCATTTT. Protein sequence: CASHTPGNQPQHF.

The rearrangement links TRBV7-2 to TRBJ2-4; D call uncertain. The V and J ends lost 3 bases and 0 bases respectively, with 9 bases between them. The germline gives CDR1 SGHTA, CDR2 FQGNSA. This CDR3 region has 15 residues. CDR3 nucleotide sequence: TGTGCCAGCAGCTTTGAACTACTAGCCAAAAACATTCAGTACTTC. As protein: CASSFELLAKNIQYF.

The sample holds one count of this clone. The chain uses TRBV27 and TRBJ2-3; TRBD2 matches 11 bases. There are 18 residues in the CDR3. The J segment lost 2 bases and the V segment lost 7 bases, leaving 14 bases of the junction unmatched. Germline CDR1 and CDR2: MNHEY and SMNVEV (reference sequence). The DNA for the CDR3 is TGTGCCAGCACGTCCGGGACTAGCGGCTTTCGTAACACAGATACGCAGTATTTT. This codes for CASTSGTSGFRNTDTQYF.